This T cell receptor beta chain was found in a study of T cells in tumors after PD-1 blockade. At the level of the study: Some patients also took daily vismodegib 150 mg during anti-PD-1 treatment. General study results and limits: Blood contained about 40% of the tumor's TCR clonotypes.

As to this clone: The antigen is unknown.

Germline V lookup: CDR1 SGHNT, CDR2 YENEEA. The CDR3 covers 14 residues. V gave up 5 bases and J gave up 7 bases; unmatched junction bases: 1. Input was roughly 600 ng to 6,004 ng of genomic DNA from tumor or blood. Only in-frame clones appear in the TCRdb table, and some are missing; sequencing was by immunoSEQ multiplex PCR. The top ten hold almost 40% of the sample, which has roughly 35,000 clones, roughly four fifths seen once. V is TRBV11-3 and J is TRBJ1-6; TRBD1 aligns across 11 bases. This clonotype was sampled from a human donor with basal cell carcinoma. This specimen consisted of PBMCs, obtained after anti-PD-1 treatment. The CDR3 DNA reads TGTGCCAGCAGCGGACAGGGGGCGAATTCACCCCTCCACTTT. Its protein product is CASSGQGANSPLHF. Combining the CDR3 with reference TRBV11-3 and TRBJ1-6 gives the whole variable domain EAGVVQSPRYKIIEKKQPVAFWCNPISGHNTLYWYLQNLGQGPELLIRYENEEAVDDSQLPKDRFSAERLKGVDSTLKIQPAELGDSAVYLCASSGQGANSPLHFGNGTRLTVT.